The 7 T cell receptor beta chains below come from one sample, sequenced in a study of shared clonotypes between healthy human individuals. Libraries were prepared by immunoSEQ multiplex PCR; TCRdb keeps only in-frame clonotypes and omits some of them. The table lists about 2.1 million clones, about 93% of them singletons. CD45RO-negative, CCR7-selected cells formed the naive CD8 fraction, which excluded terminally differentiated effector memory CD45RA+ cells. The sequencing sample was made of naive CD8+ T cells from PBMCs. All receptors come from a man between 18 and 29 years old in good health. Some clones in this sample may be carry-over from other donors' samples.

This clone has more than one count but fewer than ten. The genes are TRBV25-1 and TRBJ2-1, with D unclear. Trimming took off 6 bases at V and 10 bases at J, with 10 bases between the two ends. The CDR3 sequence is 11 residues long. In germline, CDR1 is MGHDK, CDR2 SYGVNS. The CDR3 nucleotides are TGTGCCAGCAGCCCCGACGAGGAGCAGTTCTTC. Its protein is CASSPDEEQFF.

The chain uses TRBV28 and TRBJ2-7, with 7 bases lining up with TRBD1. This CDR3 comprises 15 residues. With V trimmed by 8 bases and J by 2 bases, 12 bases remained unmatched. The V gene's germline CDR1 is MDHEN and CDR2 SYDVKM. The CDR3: CASRETGDPPYEQYF. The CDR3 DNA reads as TGTGCCAGCCGTGAAACAGGGGACCCGCCCTACGAGCAGTACTTC.

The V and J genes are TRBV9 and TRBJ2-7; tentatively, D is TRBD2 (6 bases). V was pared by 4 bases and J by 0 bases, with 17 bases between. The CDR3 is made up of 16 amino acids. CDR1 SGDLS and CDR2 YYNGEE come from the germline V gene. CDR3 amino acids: CASSLHPGVSSYEQYF. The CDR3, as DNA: TGTGCCAGCAGCCTTCACCCGGGAGTCAGCTCCTACGAGCAGTACTTC. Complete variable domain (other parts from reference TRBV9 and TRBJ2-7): DSGVTQTPKHLITATGQRVTLRCSPRSGDLSVYWYQQSLDQGLQFLIQYYNGEERAKGNILERFSAQQFPDLHSELNLSSLELGDSALYFCASSLHPGVSSYEQYFGPGTRLTVT.

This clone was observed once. The CDR3 DNA sequence: TGTGCCAGCAGCTTAGGGACGACGGATCAGTTCTTC. Amino acid sequence: CASSLGTTDQFF. This chain joins TRBV7-9 and TRBJ2-1; D unclear. CDR3 length: 12 amino acids. The V end lost 1 base, the J end lost 13 bases, and 11 bases lay between the germline ends. Germline lookup yields CDR1 SEHNR and CDR2 FQNEAQ (reference sequence).

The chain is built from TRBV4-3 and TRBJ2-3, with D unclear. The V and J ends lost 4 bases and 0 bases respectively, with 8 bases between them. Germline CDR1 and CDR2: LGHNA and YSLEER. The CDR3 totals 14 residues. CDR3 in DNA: TGCGCCAGCAGCCCGTCAAGGAGCACAGATACGCAGTATTTT. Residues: CASSPSRSTDTQYF.

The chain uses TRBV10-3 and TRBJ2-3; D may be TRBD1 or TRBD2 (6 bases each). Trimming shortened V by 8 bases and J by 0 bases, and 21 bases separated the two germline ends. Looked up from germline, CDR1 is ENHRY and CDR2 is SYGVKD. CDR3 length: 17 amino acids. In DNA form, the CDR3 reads TGTGCCATCTCCGAAAGGTTGGCGGGGACAAGCACAGATACGCAGTATTTT. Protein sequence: CAISERLAGTSTDTQYF.

The CDR3: CATSRAGGWVPYEQYF. The CDR3 DNA sequence: TGTGCCACCAGCAGGGCCGGGGGGTGGGTCCCCTACGAGCAGTACTTC. V gene TRBV15 combines with J gene TRBJ2-7; 7 nucleotides agree with TRBD2. The V segment lost 3 bases and the J segment 2 bases; nucleotides outside the gene matches: 10. The CDR3 consists of 16 residues. Germline CDR1 LNHNV, CDR2 YYDKDF (reference sequence).